The 27 T cell receptor beta chains listed next were all sequenced from one sample in a study of early stage breast cancer tumors. TCRdb keeps only in-frame clones here, not all; method: immunoSEQ multiplex PCR. The top ten clones hold 9.3% of a sample with just under 30,000 clones, roughly four fifths of them seen once. Sequenced: blood. These receptors all come from a person between 50 and 60 years old with breast cancer.

V usage is TRBV10-3 and J usage is TRBJ1-6; D might be TRBD1 (5 bases). Germline values: CDR1 ENHRY, CDR2 SYGVKD. V lost 2 bases, J lost 10 bases, and 15 bases lay in between. CDR3 length: 15 residues. Here the CDR3 reads CAISEAAGSGSPLHF. As DNA, the CDR3 is TGTGCCATCAGTGAGGCGGCAGGCTCAGGGTCACCCCTCCACTTT.

The chain carries TRBV4-3 and TRBJ2-2; maybe TRBD2 (7 bases). This CDR3 has 16 amino acids. Trimming pared 4 bases from V and 7 bases from J, leaving 19 bases between. Germline values: CDR1 LGHNA, CDR2 YSLEER. The CDR3 bases are TGCGCCAGCAGCCGCCGAGGTGGGGGGGCAGGCGGGGAGCTGTTTTTT. Translating gives CASSRRGGGAGGELFF.

The CDR3 loop reads CASSDPGRTFKETQYF. The CDR3 nucleotides are TGTGCCAGCAGTGACCCAGGACGGACCTTTAAAGAGACCCAGTACTTC. The V gene is TRBV6-1, the J gene TRBJ2-5; unclear D gene. V lost 3 bases to trimming and J lost 3 bases, with 17 bases between them. CDR1 is MNHNS and CDR2 is SASEGT in the germline V gene. The CDR3 length is 16 residues.

Only a few counts were recorded for this clone. The chain couples TRBV5-4 to TRBJ1-1; D not certain. Germline CDR1 is SGHNT and CDR2 is YYREEE (reference sequence). This CDR3 region has 12 residues. V shed 2 bases and J shed 10 bases, with 12 bases lying between them. The CDR3 DNA reads as TGTGCCAGCAGCTTTGGTGCAGATGGAGCTTTCTTT. Translating it yields CASSFGADGAFF.

The chain combines TRBV5-4 with TRBJ2-2; 8 nucleotides agree with TRBD2. In germline, CDR1 is SGHNT, CDR2 YYREEE (reference sequence). This CDR3 has 15 residues. V lost 0 bases to trimming and J lost 4 bases; unmatched junction nucleotides: 2. CDR3 sequence reads: CASSLAGGGTGELFF. The CDR3 DNA follows: TGTGCCAGCAGCTTGGCCGGGGGGGGCACCGGGGAGCTGTTTTTT.

The chain joins TRBV27 to TRBJ2-1; no clear D gene. Germline V gene sequence: CDR1 MNHEY, CDR2 SMNVEV (reference sequence). This CDR3 region has 13 residues. The V gene lost 6 bases and the J gene lost 9 bases, with 15 bases spanning the gap. The CDR3: CASSLTLKGEQFF. For the CDR3, the DNA is TGTGCCAGCAGCTTAACCCTAAAGGGTGAGCAGTTCTTC.

The chain recombines TRBV6-5 with TRBJ2-7; either TRBD1 or TRBD2 may supply D (5 bases each). CDR3 size: 15 residues. Trimming cost V 2 bases and J 4 bases, with 15 bases left between them. Germline CDR1 is MNHEY and CDR2 is SVGAGI. The CDR3 is CASSYGTAGTYEQYF. CDR3 DNA: TGTGCCAGCAGTTACGGGACCGCAGGAACATACGAGCAGTACTTC.

The chain recombines TRBV15 with TRBJ2-1; 8 positions match TRBD1. The CDR3 runs to 14 residues. V was clipped by 1 base and J by 5 bases; unmatched bases: 1. CDR1 and CDR2 (germline): LNHNV, YYDKDF (reference sequence). The CDR3 DNA is TGTGCCACCAGCAGAGGGGGACAGGACAATGAGCAGTTCTTC. This codes for CATSRGGQDNEQFF.

V gene TRBV2 combines with J gene TRBJ2-1; perhaps TRBD2 as D (5 bases). This CDR3 has 13 amino acids. Trimming cost V 9 bases and J 6 bases, with 15 bases left between them. Germline V gives CDR1 SNHLY, CDR2 FYNNEI. The CDR3 protein is CARRASGLNEQFF. The CDR3, as DNA: TGTGCCAGAAGGGCCAGCGGCCTCAATGAGCAGTTCTTC.

This clone was seen once. The rearrangement joins TRBV9 to TRBJ1-2, with 8 positions matching TRBD1. CDR1 and CDR2 from the germline V gene are SGDLS and YYNGEE. Trimming removed 3 bases from V and 7 bases from J; junction bases left unmatched: 8. CDR3 length: 14 amino acids. CDR3 protein: CASSAYRGESGYTF. The CDR3 DNA is TGTGCCAGCAGCGCGTACAGGGGGGAAAGTGGCTACACCTTC.

This clone is judged medium-sized (0.01 to 0.1%). The chain employs TRBV4-2 and TRBJ2-1; 7 nucleotides agree with TRBD2. Unmatched junction bases numbered 8, after V lost 0 bases and J lost 0 bases. CDR3 size: 18 residues. The germline gives CDR1 LGHNA, CDR2 YNFKEQ. The CDR3 protein is CASSQDSASGSSYNEQFF. In DNA form, the CDR3 reads TGTGCCAGCAGCCAAGATTCAGCTAGCGGTAGCTCCTACAATGAGCAGTTCTTC.

The gene calls are TRBV5-1 and TRBJ2-7, with 7 bases that match TRBD2. The CDR3 runs 14 residues. Germline V gives CDR1 SGHRS, CDR2 YFSETQ. Trimming cost V 3 bases and J 6 bases; bases outside gene matches: 9. CDR3 loop: CASSSPTSLGEQYF. The CDR3, as DNA: TGCGCCAGCAGCTCACCGACTAGCCTCGGCGAGCAGTACTTC.

The V call is TRBV6-1, the J call TRBJ1-3; D uncertain. Germline V gene sequence: CDR1 MNHNS, CDR2 SASEGT. The ends were cut back, 7 bases at V and 0 bases at J, with 7 bases in the middle. The CDR3 totals 13 residues. The CDR3 DNA reads as TGTGCCAGCACGGGGTTCTCTGGAAACACCATATATTTT. As protein: CASTGFSGNTIYF.

The chain couples TRBV5-1 to TRBJ1-1; TRBD1 aligns across 7 bases. Trimming at V came to 6 bases and at J to 1 base, leaving 3 bases not matched to a gene. This CDR3 spans 13 amino acids. Per germline, CDR1 SGHRS and CDR2 YFSETQ. The CDR3 protein is CASNNRGNTEAFF. The DNA for the CDR3 is TGCGCCAGCAACAACAGGGGGAACACTGAAGCTTTCTTT.

The genes are TRBV15 and TRBJ1-5; D gene uncertain. CDR3 length equals 14 residues. V shed 1 base and J shed 1 base, with 5 bases lying between them. Germline loops: CDR1 LNHNV, CDR2 YYDKDF (reference sequence). The CDR3 spells CATSRGQSNQPQHF. DNA for the CDR3: TGTGCCACCAGCAGAGGGCAGAGCAATCAGCCCCAGCATTTT.

The genes are TRBV28 and TRBJ1-5; D remains unclear. CDR3 length: 15 amino acids. Trimming stripped 1 base from V and 2 bases from J, with 9 bases between. From germline, CDR1 is MDHEN and CDR2 SYDVKM. CDR3 bases: TGTGCCAGCAGTTTATCTGGGTACGGCAATCAGCCCCAGCATTTT. The encoded protein is CASSLSGYGNQPQHF.

This chain uses TRBV18 with TRBJ1-4, with 11 nucleotides matching TRBD1. Germline lookup yields CDR1 KGHSH and CDR2 LQKENI. The CDR3 is made up of 15 amino acids. J gave up 8 bases and V 0 bases, and 2 bases lay outside the gene matches. CDR3 in DNA: TGTGCCAGCTCACCACCGGGACAGGGGGGAGAAAAACTGTTTTTT. This gives the protein CASSPPGQGGEKLFF.

The chain is built from TRBV27 and TRBJ2-2; D is uncertain. The germline V and J ends were trimmed by 2 bases and 0 bases, with 7 bases remaining between them. This CDR3 is built from 15 residues. The germline V gene has CDR1 MNHEY and CDR2 SMNVEV (reference sequence). CDR3 nucleotides: TGTGCCAGCAGTTTACGACCTGCGAACACCGGGGAGCTGTTTTTT. It codes for CASSLRPANTGELFF.

V and J are TRBV4-2 and TRBJ1-2; 7 bases agree with TRBD1. The V and J ends lost 4 bases and 6 bases, in that order; junction bases with no gene match: 11. Germline assignment: CDR1 LGHNA and CDR2 YNFKEQ. CDR3 length: 15 residues. The CDR3 DNA is TGTGCCAGCAGCCCGGGACAGAGGCAGGCGGATGGCTACACCTTC. Residues: CASSPGQRQADGYTF.

The chain employs TRBV9 and TRBJ1-1, with TRBD1 matching 7 bases. The CDR3 totals 17 residues. The V gene end was trimmed by 0 bases and the J gene end by 3 bases; junction bases not matched to a gene: 11. The germline V gene encodes CDR1 SGDLS and CDR2 YYNGEE. In DNA, the CDR3 is TGTGCCAGCAGCGTAGAGGACAGGAGAGGGCCGGACACTGAAGCTTTCTTT. Amino acids: CASSVEDRRGPDTEAFF.

This chain joins TRBV7-6 and TRBJ2-1; tentatively, D is TRBD2 (6 bases). V gave up 4 bases and J gave up 6 bases, with 16 bases separating them. The CDR3 length is 15 residues. Germline assignment: CDR1 SGHVS and CDR2 FNYEAQ. The CDR3 spells CASSSSTGTGNEQFF. The DNA for the CDR3 is TGTGCCAGCAGCTCCTCCACCGGGACTGGCAATGAGCAGTTCTTC.

This chain joins TRBV7-6 and TRBJ2-7; D unclear. V was shortened by 5 bases and J by 7 bases, with 9 bases between the two germline ends. This CDR3 region has 11 residues. Germline V gene lookup returns CDR1 SGHVS and CDR2 FNYEAQ. This chain's CDR3 is CASSPGREQYF. The CDR3 region has the DNA TGTGCCAGCAGCCCGGGCAGGGAGCAGTACTTC.

This clone was detected once. The J gene is TRBJ2-6, the V gene TRBV9; perhaps TRBD1 as D (6 bases). V gave up 3 bases and J gave up 4 bases, with 11 bases separating them. This CDR3 spans 15 amino acids. Germline V gene lookup returns CDR1 SGDLS and CDR2 YYNGEE. The CDR3 loop reads CASSEGGSGANVLTF. CDR3 coding DNA: TGTGCCAGCAGCGAAGGGGGATCGGGGGCCAACGTCCTGACTTTC.

The CDR3: CATRQGVNTEAFF. In DNA, the CDR3 is TGTGCCACCAGACAGGGAGTAAACACTGAAGCTTTCTTT. The rearrangement uses TRBV27 and TRBJ1-1; 7 bases map to TRBD1. This CDR3 is 13 amino acids long. After removal of 10 bases from V and 2 bases from J, the junction contained 7 bases not matched to a gene. Germline V gives CDR1 MNHEY, CDR2 SMNVEV (reference sequence).

The V call is TRBV7-9, the J call TRBJ1-1, with D uncertain. Germline-derived CDR1 and CDR2 are SEHNR and FQNEAQ (reference sequence). The CDR3 is 16 residues long. Trimming left V 5 bases short and J 2 bases short, with 18 bases between. The CDR3 DNA reads TGTGCCAGCAGCCCCCAAGCGCCCTTTGGCAACACTGAAGCTTTCTTT. Its translation is CASSPQAPFGNTEAFF.

V is TRBV7-9 and J is TRBJ2-2; 10 nucleotides agree with TRBD2. V trimming: 1 base; J trimming: 7 bases; junction bases outside the gene matches: 15. Germline CDR1 and CDR2: SEHNR and FQNEAQ (reference sequence). CDR3 size: 19 residues. The CDR3 DNA follows: TGTGCCAGCAGCTTAGGGCCCCCGGCTAGCGGGAGATTGCACGGGGAGCTGTTTTTT. This translates into CASSLGPPASGRLHGELFF.

In its sample, this clone ranks as medium-sized. The CDR3 nucleotides are TGTGCCAGCATGAGGGACAGGACTAGCAATCAGCCCCAGCATTTT. This sequence encodes CASMRDRTSNQPQHF. This chain uses TRBV2 with TRBJ1-5; 8 positions agree with TRBD1. Unmatched junction bases numbered 5, after V lost 7 bases and J lost 0 bases. The germline gives CDR1 SNHLY, CDR2 FYNNEI. CDR3 length equals 15 residues.